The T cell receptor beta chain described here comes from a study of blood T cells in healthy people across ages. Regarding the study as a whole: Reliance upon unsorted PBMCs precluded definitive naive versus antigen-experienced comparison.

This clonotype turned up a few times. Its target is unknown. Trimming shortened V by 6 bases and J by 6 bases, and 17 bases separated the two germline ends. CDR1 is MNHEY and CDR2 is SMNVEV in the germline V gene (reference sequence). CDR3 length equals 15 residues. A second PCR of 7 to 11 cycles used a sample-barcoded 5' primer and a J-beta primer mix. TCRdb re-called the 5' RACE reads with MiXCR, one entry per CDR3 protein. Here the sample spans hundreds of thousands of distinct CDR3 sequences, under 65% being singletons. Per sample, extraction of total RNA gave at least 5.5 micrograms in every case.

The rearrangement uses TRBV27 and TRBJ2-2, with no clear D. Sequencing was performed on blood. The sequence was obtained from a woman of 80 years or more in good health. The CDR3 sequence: CASSPTHSPAGELFF. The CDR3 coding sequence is TGTGCCAGCAGCCCTACACATAGCCCGGCCGGGGAGCTGTTTTTT.